This T cell receptor (beta chain) was documented in a study of blood T cell repertoires in COVID-19. Study-level information: Spain, Italy and the United States supplied samples that represented acute and convalescent COVID-19. In each case, the material was cDNA or gDNA derived from T cells, B-cell-depleted T cells, or PBMCs.

V lost 6 bases and J lost 3, with 17 bases in between. This CDR3 is 15 amino acids long. Germline V lookup: CDR1 MNHNY, CDR2 SVGAGI (reference sequence). Only a few counts were recorded for this clone. The table came from immunoSEQ multiplex PCR; TCRdb's copy has only in-frame clones and leaves some out. The data contain tens of thousands of clones, 70% to 85% of them singletons. The sample comprised peripheral blood. This chain connects TRBV6-6 to TRBJ1-2, with D tentatively TRBD1 (6 bases). The source is a woman aged 55 to 70 with acute or convalescent COVID-19. The CDR3 loop reads CASRYRDTRDYGYTF. CDR3 sequence (DNA): TGTGCCAGCAGGTATAGGGACACCCGGGACTATGGCTACACCTTC.